These T cell receptor beta chains were read from a single sample in a study of low-dose radiotherapy and immunotherapy resistance in tumors. TCRdb passed the reads through MiXCR, listing each CDR3 protein once. The sample consists of some 100,000 distinct CDR3 sequences, roughly 20% of them appearing once. This specimen consisted of PBMCs, obtained after low-dose radiotherapy plus immunotherapy. The receptors shown here come from a male donor with prostate cancer. Both conserved end residues are part of each CDR3. The D gene is left open where the match is weak. Rows may omit the clone size; those that give it use once, few, many or a size class.

TRBD1 | TRBJ2-1 | TRBV5-1 | many | TGCGCCAGCAGCCCCAAAACAGGGGTGGGCCACAATGAGCAGTTCTTC | CASSPKTGVGHNEQFF
TRBD2 | TRBJ2-7 | TRBV29-1 | many | TGCAGCGTTCAAACCCGGGGGGGGTCCTACGAGCAGTACTTC | CSVQTRGGSYEQYF
TRBD1 | TRBJ2-2 | TRBV5-1 | many | TGCGCCAGCAGACCGCGGACAGGGGGCGACACCGGGGAGCTGTTTTTT | CASRPRTGGDTGELFF
. | TRBJ2-7 | TRBV5-4 | many | TGTGCCAGCAGCTTGGCACTCTCGAGTGAGCAGTACTTC | CASSLALSSEQYF
. | TRBJ1-6 | TRBV6-2/TRBV6-3 | many | TGTGCCAGCAATTCACCCCTCCACTTT | CASNSPLHF
. | TRBJ2-5 | TRBV3-1 | many | TGTGCCAGCAGCCACCAAGAGACCCAGTACTTC | CASSHQETQYF
. | TRBJ2-7 | TRBV29-1 | many | TGCAGCGCTATTGACAGGCCGGGCTCCTACGAGCAGTACTTC | CSAIDRPGSYEQYF
. | TRBJ2-2 | TRBV4-3 | once | TGCGCCAGCAGCCGAGGGATGCGGGGTTACGGGGAGCTGTTTTTT | CASSRGMRGYGELFF
. | TRBJ2-4 | TRBV7-6 | few | TGTGCCAGCAGCTCTTCTAGCGAGAGGGGGAACATTCAGTACTTC | CASSSSSERGNIQYF
. | TRBJ2-3 | TRBV20-1 | many | TGCAGTGCTAGAGATCTAGCTAGCGGCACAGATACGCAGTATTTT | CSARDLASGTDTQYF
TRBD1 | TRBJ2-7 | TRBV5-1 | many | TGCGCCAGCAGCTGGGGGACAGCGACTACCTACGAGCAGTACTTC | CASSWGTATTYEQYF
. | TRBJ1-5 | TRBV12-3/TRBV12-4 | many | TGTGCCAGCAGTTTGCCAGGGCTTCAGCCCCAGCATTTT | CASSLPGLQPQHF
. | TRBJ1-6 | TRBV2 | . | TGTGCCAGCAGTGATAGGGGCTCCTATAATTCACCCCTCCACTTT | CASSDRGSYNSPLHF
TRBD2 | TRBJ2-1 | TRBV4-1 | few | TGCGCCAGCAGCCAAACGGGGCGGGGGGGGGTCATCGAGCAGTTCTTC | CASSQTGRGGVIEQFF
TRBD1 | TRBJ1-4 | TRBV30 | . | TGTGCCTGTACTGGGGACAGTGGCGAAAAACTGTTTTTT | CACTGDSGEKLFF
. | TRBJ2-3 | TRBV6-5 | many | TGTGCCAGCAGTTACCTAGGGAGCACAGATACGCAGTATTTT | CASSYLGSTDTQYF
. | TRBJ1-4 | TRBV12-3/TRBV12-4 | many | TGTGCCAGCAGCTTGCTCCCCCGACGCGAAAAACTGTTTTTT | CASSLLPRREKLFF
TRBD1 | TRBJ1-2 | TRBV6-6 | many | TGTGCCAGCAGGAGCGGGACAGCCTATGGCTACACCTTC | CASRSGTAYGYTF
TRBD2 | TRBJ2-5 | TRBV13 | many | TGTGCCAGCAGCTTAAGGCTAGCGGGGGGGCGAGAGACCCAGTACTTC | CASSLRLAGGRETQYF
. | TRBJ2-2 | TRBV19 | once | TGTGCCAGGGAACGGGGCGCCGGGGAGCTGTTTTTT | CARERGAGELFF
TRBD2 | TRBJ2-2 | TRBV6-2/TRBV6-3 | many | TGTGCCAGCAGTTACTCGACTCCAGGGACTAGCGGGGGTAGTGGCACCGGGGAGCTGTTTTTT | CASSYSTPGTSGGSGTGELFF
. | TRBJ2-3 | TRBV20-1 | many | TGCAGTGCTAGAGATTACGGGAGCACAGATACGCAGTATTTT | CSARDYGSTDTQYF
TRBD1 | TRBJ1-5 | TRBV4-3 | . | TGCGCCAGCAGCCAGGAGGACAGGGGTCAGCCCCAGCATTTT | CASSQEDRGQPQHF
TRBD1 | TRBJ2-6 | TRBV5-1 | . | TGCGCCAGCAGCTCGGGGACAGCCCTCTCTGGGGCCAACGTCCTGACTTTC | CASSSGTALSGANVLTF
. | TRBJ1-2 | TRBV30 | . | TGTGCCTGGAGGCGGGACTCTTGGGGCTACACCTTC | CAWRRDSWGYTF
TRBD2 | TRBJ2-3 | TRBV29-1 | many | TGCAGCGTCCAGACCCCTAGCGGGGACACAGATACGCAGTATTTT | CSVQTPSGDTDTQYF
TRBD2 | TRBJ2-3 | TRBV4-1 | few | TGCGCCAGCAGCCATTCCCGACTAGCGGGGCTTTCAGATACGCAGTATTTT | CASSHSRLAGLSDTQYF
TRBD1 | TRBJ2-7 | TRBV9 | many | TGTGCCAGCAGCGTGGACAGGAGCACCTACGAGCAGTACTTC | CASSVDRSTYEQYF
. | TRBJ2-7 | TRBV7-9 | many | TGTGCCAGCAGCTCTCAAGCGGGCAGCGAGGGTTCCTACGAGCAGTACTTC | CASSSQAGSEGSYEQYF
TRBD1 | TRBJ1-2 | TRBV6-5 | many | TGTGCCAGCAGCTGGGACAGGGGGAACTATGGCTACACCTTC | CASSWDRGNYGYTF
TRBD1 | TRBJ2-3 | TRBV29-1 | many | TGCAGCGCCGACTGGGACAGCCCAGGGGTGGATACGCAGTATTTT | CSADWDSPGVDTQYF
TRBD1 | TRBJ1-6 | TRBV5-1 | many | TGCGCCAGCAGCTTGGGGAGCGGGACAGAATCACCCCTCCACTTT | CASSLGSGTESPLHF
TRBD1 | TRBJ1-5 | TRBV6-5 | many | TGTGCCAGCAGTTACGGGACAGGGGTCAATCAGCCCCAGCATTTT | CASSYGTGVNQPQHF
TRBD1 | TRBJ2-2 | TRBV20-1 | many | TGCAGTGCCACGGGACAGGACCCAGACACCGGGGAGCTGTTTTTT | CSATGQDPDTGELFF
. | TRBJ1-1 | TRBV7-2 | few | TGTGCCAGCAGCTTATTTCAGGGTGGAGAAGATGGGTTCTTT | CASSLFQGGEDGFF
TRBD1 | TRBJ1-1 | TRBV6-5 | many | TGTGCCAGCCGACTACAGGGGGCTGAAGCTTTCTTT | CASRLQGAEAFF
. | TRBJ2-6 | TRBV5-6 | many | TGTGCCAGCAGCTTGGATGGGACGCTCGACTCTGGGGCCAACGTCCTGACTTTC | CASSLDGTLDSGANVLTF
. | TRBJ1-1 | TRBV21-1 | many | TGTGCCAGCAGCACCAGGAACACTGAAGCTTTCTTT | CASSTRNTEAFF
. | TRBJ2-7 | TRBV6-4 | many | TGTGCCAGCAGTGACCCCGGACGGGACTACGAGCAGTACTTC | CASSDPGRDYEQYF
. | TRBJ2-5 | TRBV5-5 | many | TGTGCCAGCAGCTTCCAGCCGGCGAAGACCCAGTACTTC | CASSFQPAKTQYF
. | TRBJ1-1 | TRBV9 | many | TGTGCCAGCAGCGTAGGTGGGGCGAACACTGAAGCTTTCTTT | CASSVGGANTEAFF
TRBD1 | TRBJ2-5 | TRBV12-3/TRBV12-4 | many | TGTGCCAGCAGTTTAATACAGGGGGTTCAAGAGACCCAGTACTTC | CASSLIQGVQETQYF
TRBD1 | TRBJ2-5 | TRBV16 | . | TGTGCCAGCAGCCCGAAGATGACAGGGGGCGTGGAGACCCAGTACTTC | CASSPKMTGGVETQYF
. | TRBJ2-2 | TRBV24-1 | many | TGTGCCACCAGTGGAGGCGGGACCGGGGAGCTGTTTTTT | CATSGGGTGELFF
TRBD2 | TRBJ2-1 | TRBV7-9 | many | TGTGCCAGCAGCATGAGCGGGGGGGCTGACTACAATGAGCAGTTCTTC | CASSMSGGADYNEQFF
TRBD2 | TRBJ2-7 | TRBV27 | . | TGTGCCAGCAGTCGTCAGGGAGGGTCCTACGAGCAGTACTTC | CASSRQGGSYEQYF
TRBD2 | TRBJ2-5 | TRBV10-3 | many | TGTGCCATCAGCCCGACTAGCGGCCCCGGGGGGACCCAGTACTTC | CAISPTSGPGGTQYF
. | TRBJ1-1 | TRBV19 | many | TGTGCCAGTAGACAGGGTGGTACGGGGGCTGAAGCTTTCTTT | CASRQGGTGAEAFF
. | TRBJ2-6 | TRBV5-1 | . | TGCGCCAGCAGCCCCGGCGACGCGACCCTCTCTGGGGCCAACGTCCTGACTTTC | CASSPGDATLSGANVLTF
. | TRBJ2-2 | TRBV10-3 | . | TGTGCCATCAGTGAGTCCCCCCCACGGGGTGGCGGGGAGCTGTTTTTT | CAISESPPRGGGELFF